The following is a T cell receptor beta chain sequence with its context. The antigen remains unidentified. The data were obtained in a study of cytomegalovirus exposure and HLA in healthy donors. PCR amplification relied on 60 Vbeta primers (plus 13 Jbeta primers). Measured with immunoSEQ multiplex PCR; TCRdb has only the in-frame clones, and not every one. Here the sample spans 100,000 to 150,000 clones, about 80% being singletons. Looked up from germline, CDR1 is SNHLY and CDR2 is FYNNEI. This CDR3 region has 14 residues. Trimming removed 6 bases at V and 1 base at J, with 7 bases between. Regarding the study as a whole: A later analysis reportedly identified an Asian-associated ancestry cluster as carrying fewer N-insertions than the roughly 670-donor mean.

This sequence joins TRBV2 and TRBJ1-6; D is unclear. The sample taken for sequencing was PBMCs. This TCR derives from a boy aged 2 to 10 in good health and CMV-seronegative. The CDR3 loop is CASSEQSYNSPLHF. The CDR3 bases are TGTGCCAGCAGCGAACAGTCCTATAATTCACCCCTCCACTTT. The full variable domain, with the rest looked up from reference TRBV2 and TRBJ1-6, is EPEVTQTPSHQVTQMGQEVILRCVPISNHLYFYWYRQILGQKVEFLVSFYNNEISEKSEIFDDQFSVERPDGSNFTLKIRSTKLEDSAMYFCASSEQSYNSPLHFGNGTRLTVT.